This TCR beta chain originates from a study of T-cell reconstitution after alpha-beta-depleted transplantation in children. Trimming took 7 bases from V and 0 from J, leaving 16 bases between them. CDR3 length: 16 amino acids. This clonotype has a handful of counts. For TCRbeta, the library was prepared with unique molecular identifiers. Each CDR3 protein gets one entry after TCRdb re-called the PCR reads with MiXCR. The sample records 70,000 or so distinct CDR3 sequences, under 13% being singletons. This receptor was taken from a boy younger than 18 with acute myeloid leukemia, due to receive a stem cell transplant. The chain carries TRBV12-3 or TRBV12-4 and TRBJ1-5; D may be TRBD1 (6 bases). The sample consisted of PBMCs, taken before TCRalphabeta/CD19-depleted stem cell transplant. The CDR3 here is CASTLDSPYSNQPQHF. DNA for the CDR3: TGTGCCAGCACCCTGGACAGTCCTTATAGCAATCAGCCCCAGCATTTT.